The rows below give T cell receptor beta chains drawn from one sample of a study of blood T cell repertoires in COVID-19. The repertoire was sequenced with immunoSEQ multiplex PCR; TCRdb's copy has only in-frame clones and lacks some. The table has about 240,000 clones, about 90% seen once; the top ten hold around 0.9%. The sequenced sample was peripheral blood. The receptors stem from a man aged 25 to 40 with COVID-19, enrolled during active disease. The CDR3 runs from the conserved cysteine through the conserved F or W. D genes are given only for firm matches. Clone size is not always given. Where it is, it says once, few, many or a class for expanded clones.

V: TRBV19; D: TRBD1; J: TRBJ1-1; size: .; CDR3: CASKSETGHGSAEAFF; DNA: TGTGCCAGTAAGAGTGAGACAGGGCATGGGTCGGCTGAAGCTTTCTTT
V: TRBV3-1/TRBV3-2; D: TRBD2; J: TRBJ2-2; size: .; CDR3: CASSLGLAGVTGELFF; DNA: TGTGCCAGCAGCCTGGGACTAGCGGGGGTCACCGGGGAGCTGTTTTTT
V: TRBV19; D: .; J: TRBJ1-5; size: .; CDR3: CASSILIGQPQHF; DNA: TGTGCCAGTAGTATCTTAATCGGTCAGCCCCAGCATTTT
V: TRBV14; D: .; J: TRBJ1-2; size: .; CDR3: CASSQGGSGYTF; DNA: TGTGCCAGCAGCCAAGGAGGGAGTGGCTACACCTTC
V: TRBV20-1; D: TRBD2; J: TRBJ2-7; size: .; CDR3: CSASRPSGPSYEQYF; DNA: TGCAGTGCTAGTCGGCCTAGCGGGCCTTCCTACGAGCAGTACTTC
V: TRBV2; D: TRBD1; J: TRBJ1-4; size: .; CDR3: CASSKFMDRVDEKLFF; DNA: TGTGCCAGCAGCAAGTTCATGGACAGGGTCGATGAAAAACTGTTTTTT
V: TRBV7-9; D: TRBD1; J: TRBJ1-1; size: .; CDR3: CASSSFKSQGGTEAFF; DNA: TGTGCCAGCAGCTCTTTTAAATCCCAGGGGGGTACTGAAGCTTTCTTT
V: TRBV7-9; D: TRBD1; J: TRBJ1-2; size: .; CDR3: CASSLGQTGNYGYTF; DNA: TGTGCCAGCAGCTTAGGACAGACAGGGAACTATGGCTACACCTTC
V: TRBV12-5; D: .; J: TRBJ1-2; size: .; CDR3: CASGLVLDYGYTF; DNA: TGTGCTAGTGGTTTGGTACTCGACTATGGCTACACCTTC
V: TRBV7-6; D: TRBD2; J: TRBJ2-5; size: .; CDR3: CASKSGNQETQYF; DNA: TGTGCCAGCAAGAGCGGGAACCAAGAGACCCAGTACTTC
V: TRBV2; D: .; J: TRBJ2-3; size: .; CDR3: CASSAMVAASTDTQYF; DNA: TGTGCCAGCAGTGCGATGGTAGCGGCTAGCACAGATACGCAGTATTTT
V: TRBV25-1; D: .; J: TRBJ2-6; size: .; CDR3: CASSESQGYSGANVLTF; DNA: TGTGCCAGCAGTGAATCTCAGGGGTACTCTGGGGCCAACGTCCTGACTTTC
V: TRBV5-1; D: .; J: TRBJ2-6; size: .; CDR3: CASRTGSGANVLTF; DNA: TGCGCCAGCAGGACTGGCTCTGGGGCCAACGTCCTGACTTTC
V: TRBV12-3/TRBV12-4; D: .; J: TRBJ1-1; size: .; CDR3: CASTRQGTEAFF; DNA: TGTGCCAGCACCCGACAAGGCACTGAAGCTTTCTTT
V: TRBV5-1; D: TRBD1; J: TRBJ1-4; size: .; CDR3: CASSLGILGTGDVKLFF; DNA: TGCGCCAGCAGCTTGGGAATACTAGGGACAGGGGACGTAAAACTGTTTTTT
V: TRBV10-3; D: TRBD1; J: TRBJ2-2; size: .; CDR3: CAISAAGTAPNTGELFF; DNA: TGTGCCATCAGTGCCGCCGGGACAGCCCCGAACACCGGGGAGCTGTTTTTT
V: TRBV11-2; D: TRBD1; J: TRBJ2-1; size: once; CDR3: CASSLAGQGNEQFF; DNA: TGTGCCAGCAGCTTAGCGGGACAGGGCAATGAGCAGTTCTTC
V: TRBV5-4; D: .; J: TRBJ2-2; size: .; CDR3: CASSLALAGTGELFF; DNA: TGTGCCAGCAGCTTGGCACTAGCTGGCACCGGGGAGCTGTTTTTT
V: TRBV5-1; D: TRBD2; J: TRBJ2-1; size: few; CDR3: CASSLFGSGGHNEQFF; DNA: TGCGCCAGCAGCTTGTTCGGTAGCGGGGGCCACAATGAGCAGTTCTTC
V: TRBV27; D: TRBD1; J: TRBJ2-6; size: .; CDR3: CASSRGTGYGANVLTF; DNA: TGTGCCAGCAGTAGGGGGACAGGGTATGGGGCCAACGTCCTGACTTTC
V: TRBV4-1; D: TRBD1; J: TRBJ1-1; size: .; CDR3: CASSQAGGPEAFF; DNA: TGCGCCAGCAGCCAAGCAGGGGGCCCTGAAGCTTTCTTT
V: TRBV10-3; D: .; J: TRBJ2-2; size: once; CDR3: CATYPGHRNTGELFF; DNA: TGTGCCACTTACCCGGGACACCGAAACACCGGGGAGCTGTTTTTT
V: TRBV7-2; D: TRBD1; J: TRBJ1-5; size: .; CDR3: CASSPDRGLGQPQHF; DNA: TGTGCCAGCAGCCCAGACAGGGGGCTAGGCCAGCCCCAGCATTTT
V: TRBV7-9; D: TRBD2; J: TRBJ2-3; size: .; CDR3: CASSLRVSAGVGDTQYF; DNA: TGTGCCAGCAGCTTACGGGTTTCGGCGGGGGTTGGAGATACGCAGTATTTT
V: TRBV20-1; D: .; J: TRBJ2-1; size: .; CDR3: CSASDNSYNEQFF; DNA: TGCAGTGCTAGTGATAACTCCTACAATGAGCAGTTCTTC
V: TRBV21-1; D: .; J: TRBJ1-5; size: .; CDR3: CASSKGIGQDFFTSNQPQHF; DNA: TGTGCCAGCAGCAAAGGAATAGGACAGGACTTTTTCACTAGCAATCAGCCCCAGCATTTT
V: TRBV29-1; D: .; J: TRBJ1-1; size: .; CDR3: CSVERRFNTEAFF; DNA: TGCAGCGTTGAAAGGAGATTTAACACTGAAGCTTTCTTT
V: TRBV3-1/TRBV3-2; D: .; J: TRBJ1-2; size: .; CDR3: CASSQAREPNYGYTF; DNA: TGTGCCAGCAGCCAAGCTCGGGAACCTAACTATGGCTACACCTTC
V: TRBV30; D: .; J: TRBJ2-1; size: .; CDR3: CAWSVGGPPNEQFF; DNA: TGTGCCTGGAGTGTAGGCGGGCCCCCCAATGAGCAGTTCTTC